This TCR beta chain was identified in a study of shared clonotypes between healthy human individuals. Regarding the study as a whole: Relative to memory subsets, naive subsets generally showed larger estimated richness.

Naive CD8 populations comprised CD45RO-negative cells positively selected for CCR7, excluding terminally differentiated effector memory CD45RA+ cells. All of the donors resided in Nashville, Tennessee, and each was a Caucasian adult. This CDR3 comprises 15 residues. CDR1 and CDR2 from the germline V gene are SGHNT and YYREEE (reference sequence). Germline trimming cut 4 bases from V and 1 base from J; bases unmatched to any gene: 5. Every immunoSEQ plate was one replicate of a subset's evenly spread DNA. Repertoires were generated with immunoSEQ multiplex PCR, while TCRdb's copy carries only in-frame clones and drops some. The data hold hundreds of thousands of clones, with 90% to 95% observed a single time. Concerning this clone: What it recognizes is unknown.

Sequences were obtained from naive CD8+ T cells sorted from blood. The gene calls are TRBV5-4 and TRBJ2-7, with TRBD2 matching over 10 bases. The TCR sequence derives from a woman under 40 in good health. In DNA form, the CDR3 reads TGTGCCAGCAGCCCCGGGACTAGCGCGTCCTACGAGCAGTACTTC. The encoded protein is CASSPGTSASYEQYF.